One and the same sample provided the 24 T cell receptor beta chains below, sequenced in a study of spatial heterogeneity in lung cancer. Whole-study findings and limits: Higher tumor mutation counts went along with higher counts of expanded intratumoral alpha and beta TCRs.

Via MiXCR, TCRdb re-called the 5' RACE reads, giving one row per CDR3 protein. The repertoire consists of under 15,000 distinct CDR3 sequences, with around 5.9% occurring once and the leading ten covering roughly 10%. Their antigens remain unidentified. Time point described: sample taken at primary tumor resection. Material: lung tumor tissue, obtained at surgery. The source of these receptors is a female donor with early-stage non-small cell lung cancer.

This clonotype is classed as medium-sized. A library prepared for alpha chains yielded this beta chain as an off-target read; its size is of little meaning. The rearrangement links TRBV20-1 to TRBJ1-5; tentative D call: TRBD1 (6 bases). The V gene lost 0 bases and the J gene lost 6 bases, with 9 bases spanning the gap. This CDR3 has 13 amino acids. The germline gives CDR1 DFQATT, CDR2 SNEGSKA (reference sequence). CDR3 coding DNA: TGCAGTGCTAGAGAGGGGGGGGCTCAGCCCCAGCATTTT. Protein sequence: CSAREGGAQPQHF.

This clonotype was counted a few times. As an off-target read in a library built for alpha chains, this beta chain has a frequency of little significance. The chain employs TRBV28 and TRBJ2-7, with TRBD2 identical over 16 bases. CDR1 is MDHEN, CDR2 SYDVKM, per germline. The junction had 6 bases not matched to a gene; V was cut back by 7 bases and J by 0 bases. This CDR3 has 17 amino acids. This CDR3 is CASTGTSGRVSSYEQYF. The CDR3 DNA reads TGTGCCAGCACCGGGACTAGCGGGAGGGTTAGCTCCTACGAGCAGTACTTC.

On this clonotype: Little can be read into the size of this beta chain, an off-target read in a library designed for alpha chains. This rearrangement joins TRBV10-3 to TRBJ2-1; D is ambiguous. CDR1 and CDR2 from the germline V gene are ENHRY and SYGVKD. This CDR3 region has 11 residues. Deletions cut 0 bases from V and 10 bases from J, with 4 bases between. The CDR3 is CAISESGEQFF. The CDR3 DNA is TGTGCCATCAGTGAGTCCGGCGAGCAGTTCTTC.

This clonotype was seen repeatedly, ten times or more. The library was built for alpha chains, so this beta chain is an off-target read and its size means little. This rearrangement joins TRBV19 to TRBJ2-7, with D unresolved. This CDR3 is 16 amino acids long. V lost 1 base and J 4 bases, leaving 17 bases between the germline ends. Germline V CDR1 and CDR2: LNHDA, SQIVND (reference sequence). CDR3 nucleotides: TGTGCCAGTAGTATAGCCGACACGGAACCGACTTACGAGCAGTACTTC. Amino acid sequence: CASSIADTEPTYEQYF.

In this sample, this clonotype turned up many times. The library was built for alpha chains, so this beta chain is an off-target read and its size means little. The genes are TRBV2 and TRBJ2-3, with 10 bases aligning to TRBD1. The CDR3 is 13 residues long. Per germline, CDR1 SNHLY and CDR2 FYNNEI. V trimming: 9 bases; J trimming: 7 bases; junction bases outside the gene matches: 7. CDR3 DNA sequence: TGTGCCAGGACAGGGGGCTCAGTGAATACGCAGTATTTT. It translates to CARTGGSVNTQYF.

This clonotype was recorded many times. Within a library made for alpha chains, this beta chain is off target, and its count is uninformative. The chain uses TRBV7-9 and TRBJ2-7; no reliable D call. The CDR3 has 13 residues. Trimming shortened V by 5 bases and J by 3 bases, and 11 bases separated the two germline ends. Germline CDR1 SEHNR, CDR2 FQNEAQ (reference sequence). Here the CDR3 reads CASSPRTIYEQYF. In DNA, the CDR3 is TGTGCCAGCAGCCCTCGGACCATCTACGAGCAGTACTTC.

This clonotype has a count of ten or more. This beta chain was picked up by a library intended for alpha chains and is off target, so its count carries little meaning. The CDR3 sequence is CASSLLRPSDTQYF. CDR3 DNA: TGTGCCAGCAGCCTCCTAAGGCCCTCAGATACGCAGTATTTT. The chain recombines TRBV14 with TRBJ2-3, with D hard to call. This CDR3 is built from 14 residues. CDR1 and CDR2 from the germline V gene are SGHDN and FVKESK. The germline V and J ends were trimmed by 4 bases and 4 bases, with 12 bases remaining between them. The full variable domain, completed using reference TRBV14 and TRBJ2-3, is EAGVTQFPSHSVIEKGQTVTLRCDPISGHDNLYWYRRVMGKEIKFLLHFVKESKQDESGMPNNRFLAERTGGTYSTLKVQPAELEDSGVYFCASSLLRPSDTQYFGPGTRLTVL.

To note about this clonotype: This beta chain slipped into a library made for alpha chains as a stray read, so its size is not meaningful. The chain joins TRBV6-2 or TRBV6-3 to TRBJ2-4, with TRBD1 matching over 8 bases. CDR1 and CDR2 from the germline V gene are MNHEY and SVGEGT. This CDR3 is 17 amino acids long. With 2 bases clipped from V and 0 bases from J, the junction kept 6 bases outside the gene matches. The CDR3: CASSYSQGALAKNIQYF. The CDR3 nucleotides are TGTGCCAGCAGTTACAGCCAGGGGGCGTTAGCCAAAAACATTCAGTACTTC.

This clonotype was seen many times. Since the library was made to target alpha chains, this beta chain is a stray read and its abundance is not meaningful. The J gene is TRBJ2-5, the V gene TRBV28, with D unresolved. The CDR3 is made up of 15 amino acids. Germline-derived CDR1 and CDR2 are MDHEN and SYDVKM. With 5 bases removed from V and 5 bases from J, the gap between germline ends came to 18 bases. As DNA, the CDR3 is TGTGCCAGCAGTCCCACCCGGACGGCAAGGGAGACCCAGTACTTC. As protein: CASSPTRTARETQYF.

This clonotype was seen at least ten times. Within a library made for alpha chains, this beta chain is off target, and its count is uninformative. The V call is TRBV7-8, the J call TRBJ2-2; 7 bases match TRBD2. Germline CDR1 reads SGHVS; CDR2 reads FQNEAQ. V gave up 6 bases and J gave up 3 bases; unmatched junction bases: 7. The CDR3 loop spans 15 amino acids. Written as DNA, the CDR3 is TGTGCCAGCAGACGGGGGGAGGAGTACACCGGGGAGCTGTTTTTT. Protein product: CASRRGEEYTGELFF.

This clonotype appeared many times. The size of this beta chain means little, since it is a stray read in a library made for alpha chains. The V and J genes are TRBV7-2 and TRBJ2-1; D assignment may be TRBD1 or TRBD2 (5 bases each). Trimming shortened V by 4 bases and J by 4 bases, and 14 bases separated the two germline ends. The length of the CDR3 is 15 residues. From germline, CDR1 is SGHTA and CDR2 FQGNSA. The CDR3 DNA reads TGTGCCAGCAGCTACACCGTGGGGGAGTACAATGAGCAGTTCTTC. This gives the protein CASSYTVGEYNEQFF.

This clonotype is classed as medium-sized. This beta chain is a stray sequence in a library constructed for alpha chains; its clone size is not meaningful. The CDR3 spells CASRPGTGNYGYTF. For the CDR3, the DNA is TGTGCCAGCAGGCCGGGGACAGGCAACTATGGCTACACCTTC. This chain connects TRBV7-8 to TRBJ1-2; 8 bases match TRBD1. The junction had 5 bases not matched to a gene; V was cut back by 6 bases and J by 2 bases. The germline V gene has CDR1 SGHVS and CDR2 FQNEAQ. This CDR3 comprises 14 residues.

This clonotype is deemed medium-sized. Found in a library prepared for alpha chains, this beta chain is an off-target read, and its abundance has little meaning. The chain is built from TRBV18 and TRBJ2-5; possible D gene TRBD1, 6 bases. Germline V gene lookup returns CDR1 KGHSH and CDR2 LQKENI. V lost 0 bases and J 4 bases, leaving 12 bases between the germline ends. CDR3 length: 15 amino acids. The CDR3 DNA follows: TGTGCCAGCTCACCACCGATGGGGGCTGGAGAGACCCAGTACTTC. Its protein product is CASSPPMGAGETQYF.

This clonotype was counted ten times or more. The library was built for alpha chains, so this beta chain is an off-target read and its size means little. CDR3 in DNA: TGCAGCGTTGTGAAGCAGAACACTGAAGCTTTCTTT. Protein: CSVVKQNTEAFF. The chain employs TRBV29-1 and TRBJ1-1; D ambiguous. Germline values: CDR1 SQVTM, CDR2 ANQGSEA. With 4 bases removed from V and 1 base from J, the gap between germline ends came to 7 bases. This CDR3 has 12 amino acids. The full variable domain, with the rest looked up from reference TRBV29-1 and TRBJ1-1, is SAVISQKPSRDICQRGTSLTIQCQVDSQVTMMFWYRQQPGQSLTLIATANQGSEATYESGFVIDKFPISRPNLTFSTLTVSNMSPEDSSIYLCSVVKQNTEAFFGQGTRLTVV.

The sample holds many counts of this clonotype. This beta chain represents an off-target read in a library built for alpha chains; its size is of limited meaning. The genes are TRBV5-1 and TRBJ1-1; no definite D call. Germline lookup yields CDR1 SGHRS and CDR2 YFSETQ. CDR3 length: 14 amino acids. V lost 0 bases to trimming and J lost 3 bases, with 9 bases between them. Here the CDR3 DNA reads TGCGCCAGCAGCTTGGACCCCCTCGACACTGAAGCTTTCTTT. Translating it yields CASSLDPLDTEAFF.

In its sample, this clonotype was seen many times. As an off-target read in a library built for alpha chains, this beta chain has a frequency of little significance. DNA of the CDR3: TGCGCCAGCAGCCAAGAGGGAGCTAATACGCAGTATTTT. Its protein is CASSQEGANTQYF. The chain employs TRBV4-3 and TRBJ2-3, with a possible D match to TRBD2 (5 bases). The CDR3 is 13 amino acids. Germline CDR1 and CDR2: LGHNA and YSLEER. Trimming pared 0 bases from V and 7 bases from J, leaving 8 bases between.

The table lists this clonotype with a few counts. A library prepared for alpha chains yielded this beta chain as an off-target read; its size is of little meaning. J is TRBJ1-4 and V is TRBV20-1; D might be TRBD1 (5 bases). CDR3 length: 13 residues. Germline V gene data show CDR1 as DFQATT and CDR2 as SNEGSKA (reference sequence). V was cut by 5 bases and J by 5 bases, with 12 bases left in between. The CDR3 DNA is TGCAGTGCTTTAGGGGCGCCCAATGAAAAACTGTTTTTT. Its protein is CSALGAPNEKLFF.

This clonotype is medium-sized by share. The size of this beta chain means little, since it is a stray read in a library made for alpha chains. This sequence joins TRBV10-3 and TRBJ1-2, with D hard to call. V lost 1 base to trimming and J lost 4 bases, with 10 bases between them. CDR1 and CDR2 from the germline V gene are ENHRY and SYGVKD. This CDR3 is 14 amino acids long. DNA of the CDR3: TGTGCCATCAGTGAGTTAACGTCGGCCTATGGCTACACCTTC. The encoded protein is CAISELTSAYGYTF.

The sample holds many counts of this clonotype. A library prepared for alpha chains yielded this beta chain as an off-target read; its size is of little meaning. This sequence joins TRBV3-1 and TRBJ2-6; 9 bases agree with TRBD1. V lost 4 bases, J lost 0 bases, and 4 bases stayed unmatched. The CDR3 sequence is 17 residues long. Germline V gene data show CDR1 as LGHDT and CDR2 as YNNKEL (reference sequence). In DNA, the CDR3 is TGTGCCAGCAGCCGGGGACAGGGTAACTCTGGGGCCAACGTCCTGACTTTC. Its translation is CASSRGQGNSGANVLTF.

This clonotype was seen ten or more times. The library was prepared for alpha chains; this beta chain is a stray read, so its frequency means little. The genes are TRBV6-5 and TRBJ1-2; D is perhaps TRBD1 (6 bases). Trimming removed 2 bases at V and 3 bases at J, with 13 bases between. The CDR3 runs to 15 residues. Germline V gene data show CDR1 as MNHEY and CDR2 as SVGAGI. As DNA, the CDR3 is TGTGCCAGCAGTTACGCCGGGCAGGGGTACTATGGCTACACCTTC. Translation gives CASSYAGQGYYGYTF.

This clonotype was seen many times. A library made for alpha chains picked up this beta chain off target, so its size means little. This rearrangement joins TRBV20-1 to TRBJ2-3; TRBD2 aligns across 9 bases. Germline CDR1 and CDR2: DFQATT and SNEGSKA (reference sequence). The V and J ends lost 3 bases and 4 bases, in that order; junction bases with no gene match: 11. The CDR3 loop spans 16 amino acids. Here the CDR3 reads CSASRRGRGGADTQYF. CDR3 coding DNA: TGCAGTGCTAGTCGTCGTGGGCGGGGGGGCGCAGATACGCAGTATTTT.

In this sample, this clonotype turned up many times. The library was built for alpha chains, so this beta chain is an off-target read and its size means little. This chain connects TRBV28 to TRBJ1-5; D call uncertain. V shed 7 bases and J shed 6 bases, with 10 bases lying between them. The germline gives CDR1 MDHEN, CDR2 SYDVKM. The CDR3 spans 12 residues. CDR3 nucleotide sequence: TGTGCCAGCACCTCTTCGGGTCAGCCCCAGCATTTT. This encodes CASTSSGQPQHF.

This clonotype was observed at least ten times. The library was built for alpha chains, so this beta chain is an off-target read and its size means little. CDR3 bases: TGTGCCAGCAGTTCTCTAGCGGGGGGGTCGCCTACTTACAATGAGCAGTTCTTC. Translation: CASSSLAGGSPTYNEQFF. The chain uses TRBV12-3 or TRBV12-4 and TRBJ2-1; 12 positions match TRBD2. This CDR3 has 18 residues. V dropped 4 bases and J dropped 4; count of bases not matched to a gene: 11.

This clonotype occurred many times. Since the library was made to target alpha chains, this beta chain is a stray read and its abundance is not meaningful. The chain carries TRBV7-6 and TRBJ1-5; no reliable D call. The germline V gene encodes CDR1 SGHVS and CDR2 FNYEAQ. This CDR3 contains 15 residues. Trimming took 1 base from V and 0 from J, leaving 7 bases between them. As DNA, the CDR3 is TGTGCCAGCAGCTTAGGGCCTTATAGCAATCAGCCCCAGCATTTT. As protein: CASSLGPYSNQPQHF. The full variable domain, completed using reference TRBV7-6 and TRBJ1-5, is GAGVSQSPRYKVTKRGQDVALRCDPISGHVSLYWYRQALGQGPEFLTYFNYEAQQDKSGLPNDRFSAERPEGSISTLTIQRTEQRDSAMYRCASSLGPYSNQPQHFGDGTRLSIL.